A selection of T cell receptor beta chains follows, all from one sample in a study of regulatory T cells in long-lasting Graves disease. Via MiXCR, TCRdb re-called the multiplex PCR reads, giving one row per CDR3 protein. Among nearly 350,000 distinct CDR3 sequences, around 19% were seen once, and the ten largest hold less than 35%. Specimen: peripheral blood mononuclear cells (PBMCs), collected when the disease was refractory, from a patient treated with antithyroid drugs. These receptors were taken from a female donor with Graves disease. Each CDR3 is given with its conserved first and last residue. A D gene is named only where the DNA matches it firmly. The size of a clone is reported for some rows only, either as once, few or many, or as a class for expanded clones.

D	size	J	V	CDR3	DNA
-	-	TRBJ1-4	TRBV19	CASSTDGVSNEKLFF	TGTGCCAGTAGTACAGACGGTGTCTCGAATGAAAAACTGTTTTTT
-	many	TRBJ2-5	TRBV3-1	CASRLGETQYF	TGTGCCAGCAGGTTAGGTGAGACCCAGTACTTC
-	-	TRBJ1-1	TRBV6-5	CASSYSSPRGTEAFF	TGTGCCAGCAGTTACAGTTCCCCTAGGGGGACTGAAGCTTTCTTT
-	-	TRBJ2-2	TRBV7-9	CASSSRQAGTGELFF	TGTGCCAGCAGCTCCCGACAGGCGGGCACCGGGGAGCTGTTTTTT
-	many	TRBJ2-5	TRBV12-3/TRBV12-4	CASSLSRETQYF	TGTGCCAGCAGTTTAAGTAGGGAGACCCAGTACTTC
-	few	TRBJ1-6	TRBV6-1	CAIRRRDSQNGSPLHF	TGTGCCATACGGCGGAGAGACAGTCAAAATGGATCACCCCTCCACTTT
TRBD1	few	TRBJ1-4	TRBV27	CASSPPGQVNEKLFF	TGTGCCAGCAGTCCACCGGGACAGGTCAATGAAAAACTGTTTTTT
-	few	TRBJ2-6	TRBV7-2	CASSRGGTGANVLTF	TGTGCCAGCAGCCGGGGAGGGACAGGGGCCAACGTCCTGACTTTC
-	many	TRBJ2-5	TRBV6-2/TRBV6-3	CASSEVRALETQYF	TGTGCCAGCAGTGAAGTTCGGGCCTTGGAGACCCAGTACTTC
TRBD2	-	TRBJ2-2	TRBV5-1	CASTPREGRGTGELFF	TGCGCCAGCACTCCCCGAGAAGGGAGGGGCACCGGGGAGCTGTTTTTT
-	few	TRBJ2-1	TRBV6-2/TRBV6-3	CASRQLSRSHEQFF	TGTGCCAGCAGACAACTTTCTAGGAGCCATGAGCAGTTCTTC
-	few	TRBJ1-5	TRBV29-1	CSVGPGGNQPQHF	TGCAGCGTTGGGCCCGGGGGAAATCAGCCCCAGCATTTT
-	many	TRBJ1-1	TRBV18	CASSPPGTAEAFF	TGTGCCAGCTCACCACCGGGGACGGCTGAAGCTTTCTTT
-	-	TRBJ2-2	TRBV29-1	CSADQANTGELFF	TGCAGCGCGGACCAGGCGAACACCGGGGAGCTGTTTTTT
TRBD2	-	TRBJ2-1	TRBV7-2	CASSLYGGGWGYNEQFF	TGTGCCAGCAGCTTATATGGCGGGGGGTGGGGCTACAATGAGCAGTTCTTC
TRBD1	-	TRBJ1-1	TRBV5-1	CASSLRRGGAMNTEAFF	TGCGCCAGCAGCCTCCGAAGAGGGGGCGCAATGAACACTGAAGCTTTCTTT